The 11 T cell receptor beta chains in this list originate from one sample, sequenced in a study of graft-versus-host responses after intestinal transplantation. Clones were sequenced by immunoSEQ multiplex PCR, and TCRdb holds only the in-frame ones, with some missing. The sample records some 18,000 clones, roughly four fifths being singletons. The sequenced sample was PBMCs, obtained 14 days after transplant. The receptors stem from a human patient who received an intestinal transplant, so some T cells may come from the graft donor.

The chain joins TRBV19 to TRBJ1-1, with 8 bases that match TRBD1. With 6 bases clipped from V and 2 bases from J, the junction kept 5 bases outside the gene matches. Germline V gene lookup returns CDR1 LNHDA and CDR2 SQIVND (reference sequence). CDR3 size: 14 residues. CDR3 region: CASSFQGANTEAFF. The CDR3 DNA follows: TGTGCCAGTAGCTTTCAGGGGGCTAACACTGAAGCTTTCTTT.

J is TRBJ2-7 and V is TRBV28; D gene unclear. The germline V gene has CDR1 MDHEN and CDR2 SYDVKM. V lost 3 bases, J lost 2 bases, and 11 bases lay in between. CDR3 length equals 14 residues. The CDR3 sequence: CASSLVVGTYEQYF. In DNA form, the CDR3 reads TGTGCCAGCAGTTTGGTCGTTGGGACCTACGAGCAGTACTTC. The whole variable domain, filled in from reference TRBV28 and TRBJ2-7, reads DVKVTQSSRYLVKRTGEKVFLECVQDMDHENMFWYRQDPGLGLRLIYFSYDVKMKEKGDIPEGYSVSREKKERFSLILESASTNQTSMYLCASSLVVGTYEQYFGPGTRLTVT.

The chain uses TRBV27 and TRBJ2-7; tentatively, D is TRBD2 (6 bases). V was pared by 4 bases and J by 2 bases, with 12 bases between. The germline gives CDR1 MNHEY, CDR2 SMNVEV (reference sequence). The CDR3 covers 14 residues. The CDR3: CASSSAGKTYEQYF. For the CDR3, the DNA is TGTGCCAGCAGTTCCGCGGGAAAGACCTACGAGCAGTACTTC.

The chain is built from TRBV28 and TRBJ2-5, with 9 bases identical to TRBD2. CDR3 length: 17 residues. The germline CDR1 and CDR2 sequences are MDHEN and SYDVKM. The trim removed 6 bases at V and 7 bases at J, leaving 18 bases unmatched. The CDR3 region has the DNA TGTGCCAGCAGAGCCGAGAGCGGGAGGCCGCCAGGAGGGACCCAGTACTTC. This sequence encodes CASRAESGRPPGGTQYF.

This clone has just one count. The J gene is TRBJ1-1, the V gene TRBV5-1; no clear D. The germline V gene has CDR1 SGHRS and CDR2 YFSETQ. Trimming took off 4 bases at V and 0 bases at J, with 19 bases between the two ends. The CDR3 is 17 residues long. DNA of the CDR3: TGCGCCAGCAGCAGGACCGACTCTCTAATCATGAACACTGAAGCTTTCTTT. Protein product: CASSRTDSLIMNTEAFF. The full variable domain, in which reference TRBV5-1 and TRBJ1-1 provide the parts outside the CDR3, is KAGVTQTPRYLIKTRGQQVTLSCSPISGHRSVSWYQQTPGQGLQFLFEYFSETQRNKGNFPGRFSGRQFSNSRSEMNVSTLELGDSALYLCASSRTDSLIMNTEAFFGQGTRLTVV.

The chain uses TRBV5-5 and TRBJ2-1, with 9 bases that match TRBD2. Per germline, CDR1 SGHKS and CDR2 YYEKEE (reference sequence). The length of the CDR3 is 16 residues. The V gene end was trimmed by 0 bases and the J gene end by 4 bases; junction bases not matched to a gene: 5. CDR3 amino acids: CASSLGAGGTYNEQFF. The CDR3 DNA sequence: TGTGCCAGCAGCTTGGGAGCGGGGGGAACTTACAATGAGCAGTTCTTC.

The V and J genes are TRBV5-1 and TRBJ1-1; D call uncertain. V gave up 9 bases and J gave up 1 base, with 16 bases separating them. This CDR3 contains 14 residues. Germline V gene sequence: CDR1 SGHRS, CDR2 YFSETQ. The CDR3 DNA follows: TGCGCCACCAAAACCGCCCTGGCGAACACTGAAGCTTTCTTT. It specifies CATKTALANTEAFF.

In this sample, this clone turned up a few times. The chain recombines TRBV4-1 with TRBJ2-2; D is uncertain. Germline V gene data show CDR1 as MGHRA and CDR2 as YSYEKL. V lost 1 base, J lost 4 bases, and 1 base lay in between. The CDR3 is 12 amino acids. CDR3 residues: CASSQATGELFF. The CDR3 nucleotides are TGCGCCAGCAGCCAAGCCACCGGGGAGCTGTTTTTT.

The chain recombines TRBV29-1 with TRBJ2-7, with a weak D call TRBD1 (6 bases). In germline, CDR1 is SQVTM, CDR2 ANQGSEA. Trimming removed 6 bases from V and 5 bases from J, with 17 bases in between. The CDR3 is made up of 13 amino acids. Written as DNA, the CDR3 is TGCAGCGTGAGCCCCCCTACAGGGAACGAGCAGTACTTC. Its protein product is CSVSPPTGNEQYF.

This chain links TRBV5-1 with TRBJ1-2; 7 bases fit TRBD1. CDR3 size: 15 residues. Germline V gives CDR1 SGHRS, CDR2 YFSETQ. Trimming removed 3 bases from V and 7 bases from J; junction bases left unmatched: 12. CDR3 residues: CASSSRDTGAGGYTF. DNA for the CDR3: TGCGCCAGCAGCTCGAGGGACACAGGGGCCGGTGGCTACACCTTC.

The CDR3 sequence: CASSDSVELETQYF. CDR3 nucleotide sequence: TGTGCCAGCAGTGACAGCGTAGAATTAGAGACCCAGTACTTC. The J gene is TRBJ2-5, the V gene TRBV2; D is ambiguous. V lost 3 bases to trimming and J lost 4 bases, with 12 bases between them. This CDR3 is 14 amino acids long. Looked up from germline, CDR1 is SNHLY and CDR2 is FYNNEI.